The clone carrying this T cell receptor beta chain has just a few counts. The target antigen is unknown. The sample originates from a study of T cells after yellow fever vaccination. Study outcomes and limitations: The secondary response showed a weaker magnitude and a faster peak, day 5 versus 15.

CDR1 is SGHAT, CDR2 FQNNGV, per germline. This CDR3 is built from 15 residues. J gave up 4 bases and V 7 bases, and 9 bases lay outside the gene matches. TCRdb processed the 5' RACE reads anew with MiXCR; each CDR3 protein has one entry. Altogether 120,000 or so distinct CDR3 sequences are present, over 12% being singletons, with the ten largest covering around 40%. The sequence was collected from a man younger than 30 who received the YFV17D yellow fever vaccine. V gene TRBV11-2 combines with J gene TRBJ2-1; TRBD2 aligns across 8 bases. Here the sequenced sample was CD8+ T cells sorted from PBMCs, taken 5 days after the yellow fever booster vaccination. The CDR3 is CASIAGRGGYNEQFF. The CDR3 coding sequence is TGTGCCAGCATTGCCGGACGGGGGGGGTACAATGAGCAGTTCTTC.